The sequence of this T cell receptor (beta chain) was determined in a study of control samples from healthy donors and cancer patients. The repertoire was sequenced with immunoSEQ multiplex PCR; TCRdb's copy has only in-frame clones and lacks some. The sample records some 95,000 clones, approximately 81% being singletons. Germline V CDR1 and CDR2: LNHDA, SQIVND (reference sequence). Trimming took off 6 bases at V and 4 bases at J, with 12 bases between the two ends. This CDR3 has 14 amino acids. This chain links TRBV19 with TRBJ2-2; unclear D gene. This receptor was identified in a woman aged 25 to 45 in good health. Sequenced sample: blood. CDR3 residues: CASRVSRSTGELFF. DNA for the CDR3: TGTGCCAGTAGAGTGTCTCGGAGCACCGGGGAGCTGTTTTTT. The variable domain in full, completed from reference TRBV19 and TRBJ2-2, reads DGGITQSPKYLFRKEGQNVTLSCEQNLNHDAMYWYRQDPGQGLRLIYYSQIVNDFQKGDIAEGYSVSREKKESFPLTVTSAQKNPTAFYLCASRVSRSTGELFFGEGSRLTVL.